This entry lists 14 T cell receptor beta chains sequenced from one sample in a study of human T cells and chemical hapten exposure (dated by TCRdb to about 2021). This specimen's time point label, interpreted: patch test 1, 2 weeks after DPC sensitization. The treatment or condition label, read with the paper, signifies: therapeutic diphenylcyclopropenone sensitization with weekly scalp DPC. The library relied on RACE. TCRdb shows the sequencer as NextSeq 500. The public sequencing data were trimmed at Q25 with fastp and processed into clonotypes with MiXCR by TCRdb, which kept only in-frame beta chains. Rows are unified per CDR3 protein, each entry keeping the most common DNA and genes. The sample table contains 150,000 to 200,000 distinct CDR3 sequences; only one count was recorded for about 15% of them. The ten largest clones take up 1.7% of the sample. The specimen comprised whole blood, sampled in connection with sensitization to the hapten diphenylcyclopropenone (DPC). Receptor source: a woman aged 30 to 39 with alopecia areata. Some clones in this sample may be carry-over from other donors' samples.

V and J are TRBV19 and TRBJ1-5; D possibly corresponds to TRBD1 (5 bases). Between the trimmed V and J ends, which lost 1 base and 5 bases, there was a span of 9 bases. Germline V CDR1 and CDR2: LNHDA, SQIVND (reference sequence). The CDR3 runs to 14 residues. In nucleotides, the CDR3 is TGTGCCAGTAGTATAGTGGGGGTGGATCAGCCCCAGCATTTT. Protein sequence: CASSIVGVDQPQHF.

This clonotype appeared a few times. The V and J genes are TRBV3-1 and TRBJ1-6, with TRBD1 as a possible D gene (6 bases). The CDR3 covers 15 residues. Germline V gene lookup returns CDR1 LGHDT and CDR2 YNNKEL (reference sequence). Trimming removed 4 bases at V and 8 bases at J, with 15 bases between. The CDR3 DNA follows: TGTGCCAGCAGCCCTCTGGGAGGGGGAGATTCACCCCTCCACTTT. Its protein product is CASSPLGGGDSPLHF.

This clonotype showed up just a few times. The chain recombines TRBV7-2 with TRBJ2-2; perhaps D is TRBD1 or TRBD2 (5 bases each). V was trimmed by 5 bases and J by 6 bases, leaving 19 bases between them. Germline CDR1 is SGHTA and CDR2 is FQGNSA. The CDR3 contains 16 residues. CDR3 DNA: TGTGCCAGCAGCCAACGGGACCCCTCGAGCGCCGGGGAGCTGTTTTTT. This codes for CASSQRDPSSAGELFF.

This clonotype was found many times. The rearrangement joins TRBV29-1 to TRBJ2-5, with D perhaps TRBD1 (6 bases). CDR1 is SQVTM, CDR2 ANQGSEA, per germline. Trimming left V 7 bases short and J 2 bases short, with 11 bases between. CDR3 length: 12 residues. The CDR3 bases are TGCAGCGCTTCGGACAGTCAAGAGACCCAGTACTTC. Its protein is CSASDSQETQYF. Combining the CDR3 with reference TRBV29-1 and TRBJ2-5 gives the whole variable domain SAVISQKPSRDICQRGTSLTIQCQVDSQVTMMFWYRQQPGQSLTLIATANQGSEATYESGFVIDKFPISRPNLTFSTLTVSNMSPEDSSIYLCSASDSQETQYFGPGTRLLVL.

A few counts support this clonotype. This chain uses TRBV5-1 with TRBJ1-1; the D is unclear. The length of the CDR3 is 13 residues. V lost 0 bases and J lost 5, with 8 bases in between. Germline-derived CDR1 and CDR2 are SGHRS and YFSETQ. The CDR3, as DNA: TGCGCCAGCAGCTTGGTGGCTGGGACTGAAGCTTTCTTT. Encoded protein: CASSLVAGTEAFF.

This chain uses TRBV5-4 with TRBJ1-6; 7 bases map to TRBD1. Germline V lookup: CDR1 SGHNT, CDR2 YYREEE (reference sequence). The CDR3 loop spans 15 amino acids. V lost 0 bases to trimming and J lost 7 bases; unmatched junction nucleotides: 4. The CDR3 reads CASSLGDRDNSPLHF. CDR3 sequence (DNA): TGTGCCAGCAGCTTGGGTGACAGGGACAATTCACCCCTCCACTTT.

V is TRBV29-1 and J is TRBJ2-2; D is ambiguous. This CDR3 is built from 12 residues. Germline CDR1 is SQVTM and CDR2 is ANQGSEA. With 4 bases removed from V and 8 bases from J, the gap between germline ends came to 11 bases. Written as DNA, the CDR3 is TGCAGCGTTGGGGATTACATAGGGGAGCTGTTTTTT. Translation gives CSVGDYIGELFF.

The V gene is TRBV11-3, the J gene TRBJ2-5; possible D gene TRBD1, 5 bases. The V gene lost 5 bases and the J gene lost 9 bases, with 16 bases spanning the gap. CDR1 SGHNT and CDR2 YENEEA come from the germline V gene. The CDR3 has 13 residues. CDR3 sequence (DNA): TGTGCCAGCAGCCTTATCCTTCAAGGGGCCCAGTACTTC. Protein: CASSLILQGAQYF.

In this sample, this clonotype turned up a few times. The chain carries TRBV11-2 and TRBJ2-2, with 12 bases identical to TRBD2. Germline CDR1 SGHAT, CDR2 FQNNGV. This CDR3 region has 16 residues. The trim removed 5 bases at V and 7 bases at J, leaving 8 bases unmatched. As DNA, the CDR3 is TGTGCCAGCAGCCTGCGACTAGCGGGAGTCGGCGGGGAGCTGTTTTTT. This translates into CASSLRLAGVGGELFF.

The sample holds a few counts of this clonotype. The chain joins TRBV6-1 to TRBJ2-3; possible D gene TRBD1, 6 bases. CDR1 is MNHNS and CDR2 is SASEGT in the germline V gene. There are 14 residues in the CDR3. The ends were cut back, 5 bases at V and 1 base at J, with 10 bases in the middle. CDR3 loop: CASSTGHGTDTQYF. The CDR3, as DNA: TGTGCCAGCAGTACGGGACACGGCACAGATACGCAGTATTTT.

This clonotype showed up many times. The V gene is TRBV7-9, the J gene TRBJ1-1; unclear D gene. Per germline, CDR1 SEHNR and CDR2 FQNEAQ (reference sequence). CDR3 length: 12 amino acids. Trimming stripped 6 bases from V and 4 bases from J, with 9 bases between. The CDR3 region is CASRDLGTEAFF. The CDR3 coding sequence is TGTGCCAGCAGGGACCTGGGCACTGAAGCTTTCTTT. Drawing the rest from reference TRBV7-9 and TRBJ1-1, the complete variable domain is DTGVSQNPRHKITKRGQNVTFRCDPISEHNRLYWYRQTLGQGPEFLTYFQNEAQLEKSRLLSDRFSAERPKGSFSTLEIQRTEQGDSAMYLCASRDLGTEAFFGQGTRLTVV.

The gene calls are TRBV7-2 and TRBJ1-2, with TRBD1 matching over 11 bases. Germline CDR1 is SGHTA and CDR2 is FQGNSA. This CDR3 region has 14 residues. Losses at the gene ends were 5 bases for V and 7 bases for J; bases not matched to a gene: 6. CDR3 sequence: CASSAGTGGFGYTF. In DNA, the CDR3 is TGTGCCAGCAGCGCAGGGACAGGGGGATTTGGCTACACCTTC. Together with reference TRBV7-2 and TRBJ1-2, the CDR3 gives the full variable domain: GAGVSQSPSNKVTEKGKDVELRCDPISGHTALYWYRQSLGQGLEFLIYFQGNSAPDKSGLPSDRFSAERTGGSVSTLTIQRTQQEDSAVYLCASSAGTGGFGYTFGSGTRLTVV.

This clonotype was picked up a small number of times. V is TRBV28 and J is TRBJ2-4; tentatively, D is TRBD1 (6 bases). From germline, CDR1 is MDHEN and CDR2 SYDVKM. The CDR3 spans 14 residues. V was cut by 2 bases and J by 9 bases, with 14 bases left in between. The CDR3 bases are TGTGCCAGCAGTTTAGGTGGGGGCTCGGGCATTCAGTACTTC. Its protein is CASSLGGGSGIQYF.

This clonotype came up many times. This chain joins TRBV12-3 or TRBV12-4 and TRBJ1-2, with a possible D match to TRBD1 (6 bases). This CDR3 spans 13 amino acids. V was cut by 5 bases and J by 1 base, with 8 bases left in between. Here the CDR3 reads CASSPGVNYGYTF. CDR3 DNA sequence: TGTGCCAGCAGTCCAGGGGTTAACTATGGCTACACCTTC.